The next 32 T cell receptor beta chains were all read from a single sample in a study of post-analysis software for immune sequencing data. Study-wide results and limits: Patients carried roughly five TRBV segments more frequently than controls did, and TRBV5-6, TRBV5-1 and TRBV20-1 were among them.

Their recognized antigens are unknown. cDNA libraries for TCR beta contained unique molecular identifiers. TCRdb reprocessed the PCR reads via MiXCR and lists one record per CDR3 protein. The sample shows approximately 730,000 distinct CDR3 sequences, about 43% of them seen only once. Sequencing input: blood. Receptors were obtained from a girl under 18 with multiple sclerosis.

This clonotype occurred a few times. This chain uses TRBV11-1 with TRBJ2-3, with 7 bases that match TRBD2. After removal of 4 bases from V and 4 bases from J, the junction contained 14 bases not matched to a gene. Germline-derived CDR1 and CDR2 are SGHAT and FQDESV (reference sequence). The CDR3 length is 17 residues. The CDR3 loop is CASSSPSRGSHPDTQYF. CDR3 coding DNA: TGTGCCAGCAGCTCGCCTTCCCGCGGGAGTCACCCAGATACGCAGTATTTT.

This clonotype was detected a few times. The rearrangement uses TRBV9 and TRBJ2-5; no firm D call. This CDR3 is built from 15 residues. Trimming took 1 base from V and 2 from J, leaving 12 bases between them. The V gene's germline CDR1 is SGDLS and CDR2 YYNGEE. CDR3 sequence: CASSVTATVQETQYF. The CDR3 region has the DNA TGTGCCAGCAGCGTAACGGCTACAGTACAAGAGACCCAGTACTTC. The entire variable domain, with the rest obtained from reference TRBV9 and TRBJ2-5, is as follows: DSGVTQTPKHLITATGQRVTLRCSPRSGDLSVYWYQQSLDQGLQFLIQYYNGEERAKGNILERFSAQQFPDLHSELNLSSLELGDSALYFCASSVTATVQETQYFGPGTRLLVL.

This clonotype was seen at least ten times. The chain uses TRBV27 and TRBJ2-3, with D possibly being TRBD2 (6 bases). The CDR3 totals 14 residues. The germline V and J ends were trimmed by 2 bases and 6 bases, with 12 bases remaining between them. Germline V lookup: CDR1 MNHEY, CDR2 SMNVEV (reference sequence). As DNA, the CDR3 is TGTGCCAGCAGTTTAAGGCGGGATGGGGATACGCAGTATTTT. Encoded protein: CASSLRRDGDTQYF.

The CDR3 protein is CASSYPTSGSRNEQFF. In DNA form, the CDR3 reads TGTGCCAGCAGTTACCCCACTAGCGGGAGTAGGAATGAGCAGTTCTTC. The genes are TRBV6-2 or TRBV6-3 and TRBJ2-1; TRBD2 matches 11 bases. Germline V CDR1 and CDR2: MNHEY, SVGEGT. The junction had 7 bases not matched to a gene; V was cut back by 2 bases and J by 7 bases. CDR3 length: 16 amino acids.

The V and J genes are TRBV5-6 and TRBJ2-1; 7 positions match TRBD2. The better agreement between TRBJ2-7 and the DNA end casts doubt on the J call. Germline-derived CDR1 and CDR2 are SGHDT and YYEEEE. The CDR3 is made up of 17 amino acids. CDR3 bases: TGTGCCAGCAGCTTTGGGACGGGAGGTGGATCCTACAATGAGCAGTACTTC. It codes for CASSFGTGGGSYNEQYF.

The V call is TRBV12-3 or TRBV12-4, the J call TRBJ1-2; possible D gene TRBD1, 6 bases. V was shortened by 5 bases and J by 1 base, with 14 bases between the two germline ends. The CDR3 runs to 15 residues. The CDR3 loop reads CASSQGSEYNYGYTF. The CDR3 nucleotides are TGTGCCAGCAGTCAGGGGTCCGAGTATAACTATGGCTACACCTTC.

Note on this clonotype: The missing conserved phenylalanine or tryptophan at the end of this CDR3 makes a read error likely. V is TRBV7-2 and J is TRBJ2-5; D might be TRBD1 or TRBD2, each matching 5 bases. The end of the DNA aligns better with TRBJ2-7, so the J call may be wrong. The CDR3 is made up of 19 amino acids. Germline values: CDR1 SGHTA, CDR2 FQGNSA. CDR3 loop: CASSLNGGSARPGLYEQYC. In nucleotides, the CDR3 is TGTGCCAGCAGCTTAAATGGGGGAAGCGCCCGCCCAGGGTTGTACGAGCAGTACTGC.

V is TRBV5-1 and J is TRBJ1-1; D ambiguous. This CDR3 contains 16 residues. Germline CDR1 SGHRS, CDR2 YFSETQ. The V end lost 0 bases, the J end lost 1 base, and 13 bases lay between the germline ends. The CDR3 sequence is CASSLALAGKNTEAFF. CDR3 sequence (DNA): TGCGCCAGCAGCTTGGCCCTGGCGGGTAAGAACACTGAAGCTTTCTTT.

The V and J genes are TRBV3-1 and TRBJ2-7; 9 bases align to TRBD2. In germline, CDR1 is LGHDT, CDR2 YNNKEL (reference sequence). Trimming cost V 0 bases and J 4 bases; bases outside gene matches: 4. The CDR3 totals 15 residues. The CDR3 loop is CASSQELAGDYEQYF. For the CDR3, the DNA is TGTGCCAGCAGCCAAGAGTTAGCGGGAGATTACGAGCAGTACTTC.

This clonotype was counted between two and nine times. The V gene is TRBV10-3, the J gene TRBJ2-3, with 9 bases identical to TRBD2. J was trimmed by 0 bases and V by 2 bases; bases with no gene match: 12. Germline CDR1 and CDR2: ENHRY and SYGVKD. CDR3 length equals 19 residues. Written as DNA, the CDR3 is TGTGCCATCAGTGAGGCGGCTAGCGGGGTAAGAGCTAGCACAGATACGCAGTATTTT. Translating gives CAISEAASGVRASTDTQYF.

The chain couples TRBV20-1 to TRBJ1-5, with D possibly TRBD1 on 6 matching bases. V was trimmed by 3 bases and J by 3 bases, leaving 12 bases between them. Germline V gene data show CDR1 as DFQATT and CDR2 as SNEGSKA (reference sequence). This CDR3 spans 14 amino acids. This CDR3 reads CSASPDSPNQPQHF. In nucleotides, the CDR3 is TGCAGTGCTAGTCCGGACAGCCCCAATCAGCCCCAGCATTTT.

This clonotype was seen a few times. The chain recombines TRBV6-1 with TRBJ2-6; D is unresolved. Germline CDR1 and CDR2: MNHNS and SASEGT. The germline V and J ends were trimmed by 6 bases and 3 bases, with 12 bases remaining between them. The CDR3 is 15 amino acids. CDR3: CASRTRVDGANVLTF. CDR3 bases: TGTGCCAGCAGGACCCGGGTGGATGGGGCCAACGTCCTGACTTTC.

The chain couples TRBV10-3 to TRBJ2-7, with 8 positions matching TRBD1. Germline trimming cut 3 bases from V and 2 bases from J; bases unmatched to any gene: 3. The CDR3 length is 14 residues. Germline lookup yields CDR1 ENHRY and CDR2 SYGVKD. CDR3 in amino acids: CAISETGGTYEQYF. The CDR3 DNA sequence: TGTGCCATCAGTGAAACAGGGGGAACCTACGAGCAGTACTTC.

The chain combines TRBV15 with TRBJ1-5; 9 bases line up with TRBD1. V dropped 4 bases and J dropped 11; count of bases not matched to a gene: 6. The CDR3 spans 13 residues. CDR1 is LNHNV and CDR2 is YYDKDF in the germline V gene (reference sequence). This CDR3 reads CATSTDRGRSQHF. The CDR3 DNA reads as TGTGCCACCAGCACGGACAGGGGAAGGTCCCAGCATTTT.

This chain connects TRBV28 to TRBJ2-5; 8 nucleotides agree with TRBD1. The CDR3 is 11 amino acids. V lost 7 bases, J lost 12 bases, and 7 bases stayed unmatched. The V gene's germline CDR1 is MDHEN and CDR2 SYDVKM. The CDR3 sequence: CASKDRERKYF. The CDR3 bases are TGTGCCAGCAAGGACAGGGAAAGGAAGTACTTC.

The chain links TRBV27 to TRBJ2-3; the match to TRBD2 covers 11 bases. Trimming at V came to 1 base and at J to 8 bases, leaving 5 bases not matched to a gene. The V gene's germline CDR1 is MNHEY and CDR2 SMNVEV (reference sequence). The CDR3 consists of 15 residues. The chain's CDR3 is CASSLLAGGTGTQYF. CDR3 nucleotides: TGTGCCAGCAGTTTATTAGCGGGAGGGACTGGTACGCAGTATTTT.

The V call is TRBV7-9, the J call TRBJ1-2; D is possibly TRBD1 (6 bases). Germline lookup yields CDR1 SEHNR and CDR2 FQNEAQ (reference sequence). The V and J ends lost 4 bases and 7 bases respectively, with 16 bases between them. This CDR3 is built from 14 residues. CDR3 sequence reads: CASSWTDEGSGYTF. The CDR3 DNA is TGTGCCAGCAGCTGGACAGATGAGGGCAGTGGCTACACCTTC.

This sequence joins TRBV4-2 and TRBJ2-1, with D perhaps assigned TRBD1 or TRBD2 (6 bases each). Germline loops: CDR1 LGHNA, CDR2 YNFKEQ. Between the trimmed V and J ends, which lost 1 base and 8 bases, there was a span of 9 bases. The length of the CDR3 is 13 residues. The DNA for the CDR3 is TGTGCCAGCAGCCAAGCCGGGGGCTATGAGCAGTTCTTC. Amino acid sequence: CASSQAGGYEQFF.

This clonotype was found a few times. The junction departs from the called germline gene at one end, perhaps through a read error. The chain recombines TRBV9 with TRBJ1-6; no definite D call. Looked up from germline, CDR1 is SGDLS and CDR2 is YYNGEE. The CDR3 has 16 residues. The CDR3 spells CASSPETALSNSPPHF. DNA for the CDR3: TGTGCCAGCAGCCCCGAAACAGCCCTGTCAAATTCACCCCCCCACTTT.

The CDR3 is CASSALAGAGETQYF. CDR3 in DNA: TGTGCCAGCAGCGCATTAGCGGGAGCAGGCGAGACCCAGTACTTC. This chain uses TRBV9 with TRBJ2-5; 9 positions match TRBD2. Germline V gene lookup returns CDR1 SGDLS and CDR2 YYNGEE. The CDR3 runs 15 residues. J was trimmed by 5 bases and V by 3 bases; bases with no gene match: 8.

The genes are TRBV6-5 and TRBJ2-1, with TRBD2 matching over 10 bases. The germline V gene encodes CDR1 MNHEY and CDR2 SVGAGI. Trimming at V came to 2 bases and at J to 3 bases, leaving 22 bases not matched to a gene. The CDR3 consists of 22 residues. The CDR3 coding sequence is TGTGCCAGCAGTTACCCACGCCGGGGTTTAGCGGGAGGCATTTTCGGCTACAATGAGCAGTTCTTC. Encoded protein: CASSYPRRGLAGGIFGYNEQFF.

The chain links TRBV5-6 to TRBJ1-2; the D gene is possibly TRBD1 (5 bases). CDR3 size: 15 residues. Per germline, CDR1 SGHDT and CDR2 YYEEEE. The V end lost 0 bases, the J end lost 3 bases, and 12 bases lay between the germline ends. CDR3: CASSLVKGPYYGYTF. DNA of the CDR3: TGTGCCAGCAGCTTGGTAAAGGGACCCTACTATGGCTACACCTTC.

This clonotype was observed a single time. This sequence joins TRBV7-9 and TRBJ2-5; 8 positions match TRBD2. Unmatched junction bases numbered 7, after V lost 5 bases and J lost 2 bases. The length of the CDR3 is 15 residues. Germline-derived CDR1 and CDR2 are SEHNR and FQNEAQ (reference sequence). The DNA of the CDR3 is TGTGCCAGCAGCAGTAGCGGGACCACTCAAGAGACCCAGTACTTC. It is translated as CASSSSGTTQETQYF.

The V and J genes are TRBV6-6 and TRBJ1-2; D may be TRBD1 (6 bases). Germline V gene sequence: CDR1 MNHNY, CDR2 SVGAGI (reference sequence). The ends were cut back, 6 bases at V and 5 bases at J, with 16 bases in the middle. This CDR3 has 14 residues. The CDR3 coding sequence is TGTGCCAGCAGCAGTACAGGGCGCTTGTATGGCTACACCTTC. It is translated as CASSSTGRLYGYTF.

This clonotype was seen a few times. CDR3 loop: CASSSFLGVNEQFF. DNA for the CDR3: TGTGCCAGCAGCTCATTCCTAGGGGTCAATGAGCAGTTCTTC. This chain joins TRBV11-2 and TRBJ2-1, with a weak D call TRBD1 (5 bases). Germline V CDR1 and CDR2: SGHAT, FQNNGV. CDR3 length: 14 amino acids. V lost 4 bases and J lost 6, with 13 bases in between.

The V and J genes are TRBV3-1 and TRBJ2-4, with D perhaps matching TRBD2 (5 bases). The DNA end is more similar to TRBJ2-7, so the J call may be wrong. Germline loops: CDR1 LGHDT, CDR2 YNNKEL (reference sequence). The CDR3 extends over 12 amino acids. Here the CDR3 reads CASSQTSLEQYF. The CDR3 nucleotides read TGTGCCAGCAGCCAAACTAGTCTCGAGCAGTACTTC.

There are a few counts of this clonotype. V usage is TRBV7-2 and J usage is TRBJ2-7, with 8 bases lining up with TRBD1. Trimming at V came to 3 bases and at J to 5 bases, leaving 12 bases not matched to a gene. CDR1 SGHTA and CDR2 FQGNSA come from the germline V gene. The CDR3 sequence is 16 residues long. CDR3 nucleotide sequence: TGTGCCAGCAGCTTGGAGCCCAGGGGGCTGGACAACGAGCAGTACTTC. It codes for CASSLEPRGLDNEQYF.

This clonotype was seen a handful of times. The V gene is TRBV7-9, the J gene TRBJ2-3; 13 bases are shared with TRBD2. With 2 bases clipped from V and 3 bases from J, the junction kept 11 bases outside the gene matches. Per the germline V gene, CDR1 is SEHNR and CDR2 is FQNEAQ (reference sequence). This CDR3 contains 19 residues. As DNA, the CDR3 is TGTGCCAGCAGCTTATTTCTGGGGACTAGCGGGATCGGGACAGATACGCAGTATTTT. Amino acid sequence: CASSLFLGTSGIGTDTQYF.

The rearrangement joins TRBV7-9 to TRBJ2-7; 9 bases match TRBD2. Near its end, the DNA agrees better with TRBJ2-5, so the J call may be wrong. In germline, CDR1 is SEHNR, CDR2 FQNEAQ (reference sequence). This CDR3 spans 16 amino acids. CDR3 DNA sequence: TGTGCCAGCAGCTTATTGGGCGGGGGGGTCGGAGAGACCCAGTACTTC. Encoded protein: CASSLLGGGVGETQYF.

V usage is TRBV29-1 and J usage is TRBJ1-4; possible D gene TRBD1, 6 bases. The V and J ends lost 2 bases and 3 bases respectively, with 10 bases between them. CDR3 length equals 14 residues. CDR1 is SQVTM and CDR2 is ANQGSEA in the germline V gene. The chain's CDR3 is CSVEWPGANEKLFF. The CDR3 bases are TGCAGCGTTGAATGGCCAGGGGCTAATGAAAAACTGTTTTTT.

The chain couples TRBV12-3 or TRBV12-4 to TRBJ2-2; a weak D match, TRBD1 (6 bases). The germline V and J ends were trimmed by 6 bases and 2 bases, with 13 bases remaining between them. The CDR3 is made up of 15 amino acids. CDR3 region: CASRPGTYNTGELFF. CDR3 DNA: TGTGCCAGCAGACCCGGGACATATAACACCGGGGAGCTGTTTTTT.

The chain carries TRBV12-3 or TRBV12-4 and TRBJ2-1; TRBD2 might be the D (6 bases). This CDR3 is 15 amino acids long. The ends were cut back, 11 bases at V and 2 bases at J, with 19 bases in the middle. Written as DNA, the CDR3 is TGTGCCTGTGCGTGGGATAGCGGTGCCTACAATGAGCAGTTCTTC. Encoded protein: CACAWDSGAYNEQFF.